This T cell receptor beta chain was recovered during a study of CD8+ T cells in alopecia areata. Study information: Treated individuals took tofacitinib by mouth, 5 to 10 mg twice daily. The study, taken as a whole, reports: Elevated clonality characterized lesional scalp relative to normal scalp, particularly in alopecia totalis/universalis.

Deletions cut 0 bases from V and 1 base from J, with 4 bases between. Germline V CDR1 and CDR2: SGHRS, YFSETQ. The CDR3 has 13 amino acids. In each case, RNA was isolated and then reverse transcribed into cDNA as the sequencing template. The assay was immunoSEQ multiplex PCR, and TCRdb's table has in-frame clones only and misses some. The sample carries hundreds of thousands of clones, 67% recorded once. This clone was recorded once. Its target is unknown. Specimens obtained from alopecia areata patients comprised lesional scalp punch biopsies and peripheral blood. The V call is TRBV5-1, the J call TRBJ1-2; D remains unclear. The receptor comes from a human donor with alopecia areata. This material consisted of CD4+ T cells sorted from blood, taken at week 0. The CDR3: CASSLADNYGYTF. The DNA for the CDR3 is TGCGCCAGCAGCTTGGCCGATAACTATGGCTACACCTTC.